The entry that follows covers one TCR beta chain sequence. The sample comes from a study of tumor-infiltrating lymphocytes in oesophageal squamous cell carcinoma. One entry per CDR3 protein results from TCRdb running MiXCR on the PCR reads. The sample yields 15,000 to 20,000 distinct CDR3 sequences, about 50% seen once. Germline CDR1 SGHVS, CDR2 FNYEAQ. The CDR3 loop spans 13 amino acids. The rearrangement joins TRBV7-6 to TRBJ2-5, with a weak D call TRBD2 (6 bases). The last part of the DNA fits TRBJ2-1 better; the J call may be wrong. The sequencing sample was made of esophageal tumor tissue. The clonotype comes from a male donor with esophageal squamous cell carcinoma. The CDR3 loop reads CASTLDGEDEQFF. The CDR3 nucleotides are TGTGCCAGCACCTTGGACGGGGAGGACGAGCAGTTCTTC.